The 29 T cell receptor beta chains listed next were all sequenced from one sample in a study of T cell repertoires in cytomegalovirus infection. TCRdb itself ran the reads through MiXCR, one entry per CDR3 protein. The data show about 530,000 distinct CDR3 sequences, approximately 26% seen once. The sample consisted of PBMCs. These receptors all come from a human donor in good health (CMV status not recorded). Some clones in this sample may be carry-over from other donors' samples.

The rearrangement joins TRBV7-6 to TRBJ2-3; weak D call: TRBD1 (5 bases). Germline CDR1 and CDR2: SGHVS and FNYEAQ. V lost 4 bases and J lost 2, with 13 bases in between. CDR3 length: 15 amino acids. DNA of the CDR3: TGTGCCAGCAGCTCCCAGGGATGGATCACAGATACGCAGTATTTT. Translating gives CASSSQGWITDTQYF.

The rearrangement joins TRBV20-1 to TRBJ2-7; 11 nucleotides align to TRBD2. This CDR3 comprises 15 residues. The J segment lost 3 bases and the V segment lost 0 bases, leaving 4 bases of the junction unmatched. CDR1 is DFQATT and CDR2 is SNEGSKA in the germline V gene (reference sequence). CDR3 in amino acids: CSARDDGTSGYEQYF. CDR3 in DNA: TGCAGTGCTAGAGATGACGGGACTAGCGGCTACGAGCAGTACTTC.

At least ten counts were recorded for this clonotype. The V gene is TRBV10-3, the J gene TRBJ1-1; no clear D. The CDR3 is made up of 15 amino acids. Germline CDR1 is ENHRY and CDR2 is SYGVKD. Trimming removed 0 bases at V and 3 bases at J, with 11 bases between. CDR3 protein: CAISESIGRDTEAFF. The CDR3 bases are TGTGCCATCAGTGAGTCGATTGGTAGGGACACTGAAGCTTTCTTT.

The J gene is TRBJ2-2, the V gene TRBV7-2; a weak D match, TRBD2 (6 bases). Germline V gene sequence: CDR1 SGHTA, CDR2 FQGNSA. Trimming left V 5 bases short and J 6 bases short, with 13 bases between. The CDR3 runs 14 residues. The CDR3 loop reads CASSPDERAGELFF. The CDR3 bases are TGTGCCAGCAGCCCGGACGAGCGGGCCGGGGAGCTGTTTTTT.

The chain couples TRBV7-2 to TRBJ1-2; D is unclear. CDR3 length equals 13 residues. V dropped 2 bases and J dropped 8 bases, with 12 bases sitting between them. Germline loops: CDR1 SGHTA, CDR2 FQGNSA. CDR3 sequence reads: CASSLQALQGYTF. Written as DNA, the CDR3 is TGTGCCAGCAGCTTACAAGCCCTCCAGGGCTACACCTTC.

This clonotype was counted only a few times. The CDR3 is CASSEYGTSQETQYF. As DNA, the CDR3 is TGTGCCAGCAGTGAATATGGTACCTCTCAAGAGACCCAGTACTTC. The chain recombines TRBV25-1 with TRBJ2-5; no reliable D call. CDR1 and CDR2 from the germline V gene are MGHDK and SYGVNS. Trimming took 0 bases from V and 2 from J, leaving 10 bases between them. This CDR3 spans 15 amino acids.

This clonotype was picked up a small number of times. The rearrangement joins TRBV11-2 to TRBJ2-1; the D gene is possibly TRBD1 (6 bases). Trimming pared 0 bases from V and 0 bases from J, leaving 24 bases between. Germline assignment: CDR1 SGHAT and CDR2 FQNNGV. This CDR3 has 21 amino acids. In DNA form, the CDR3 reads TGTGCCAGCAGCTTAGATCCTAGGACAGCCCTGACTATTATCTCCTACAATGAGCAGTTCTTC. Its protein is CASSLDPRTALTIISYNEQFF.

V and J are TRBV7-9 and TRBJ1-2; 7 bases agree with TRBD1. V lost 5 bases and J lost 0; bases outside the gene matches: 12. The CDR3 length is 17 residues. CDR1 and CDR2 (germline): SEHNR, FQNEAQ (reference sequence). CDR3 coding DNA: TGTGCCAGCAGCGCTCAACAGGGGCCGACTCCTAACTATGGCTACACCTTC. Translating it yields CASSAQQGPTPNYGYTF.

In regard to this clonotype: A much larger clone lies a single base off, so this may be a read error. J is TRBJ2-6 and V is TRBV7-9; D tentatively reads TRBD1 or TRBD2 (5 bases each). CDR3 length: 18 residues. Germline CDR1 is SEHNR and CDR2 is FQNEAQ (reference sequence). This CDR3 reads CASSLVSSGRGWANILTF. The CDR3 nucleotides are TGTGCCAGCAGCTTAGTTAGTTCGGGTCGGGGCTGGGCCAACATCCTGACTTTC.

The chain links TRBV7-2 to TRBJ2-3; maybe TRBD1 (5 bases). This CDR3 has 16 residues. The V end lost 1 base, the J end lost 1 base, and 12 bases lay between the germline ends. The V gene's germline CDR1 is SGHTA and CDR2 FQGNSA. The CDR3 here is CASSLVGQGRTDTQYF. The CDR3 bases are TGTGCCAGCAGCTTAGTGGGGCAGGGCCGCACAGATACGCAGTATTTT.

This clonotype was seen repeatedly, ten times or more. V and J are TRBV7-6 and TRBJ2-2; D gene unclear. In germline, CDR1 is SGHVS, CDR2 FNYEAQ. The CDR3 runs 14 residues. Trimming pared 2 bases from V and 1 base from J, leaving 5 bases between. The CDR3 here is CASSLRQNTGELFF. The CDR3 coding sequence is TGTGCCAGCAGCTTACGTCAGAACACCGGGGAGCTGTTTTTT.

CDR3 coding DNA: TGTGCCAGCCGTATACAGGGTTTGTATTCTGAAGCTTTCTTT. Its translation: CASRIQGLYSEAFF. This chain links TRBV6-6 with TRBJ1-1; possible D gene TRBD1, 6 bases. V was clipped by 8 bases and J by 6 bases, with 19 bases between them. The CDR3 sequence is 14 residues long. The V gene's germline CDR1 is MNHNY and CDR2 SVGAGI (reference sequence).

This clonotype was found many times. V usage is TRBV12-3 or TRBV12-4 and J usage is TRBJ2-1; perhaps TRBD2 as D (6 bases). The CDR3 contains 15 residues. The germline V and J ends were trimmed by 6 bases and 8 bases, with 20 bases remaining between them. In DNA form, the CDR3 reads TGTGCCAGCAGCAAGACAAACCCGGGGGTCCATGAGCAGTTCTTC. Protein: CASSKTNPGVHEQFF.

V and J are TRBV29-1 and TRBJ2-4; D not certain. Trimming took 7 bases from V and 0 from J, leaving 13 bases between them. This CDR3 comprises 14 residues. Per germline, CDR1 SQVTM and CDR2 ANQGSEA. The CDR3 DNA follows: TGCAGCGCTAAGGTGGAGATAGCCAAAAACATTCAGTACTTC. Translated: CSAKVEIAKNIQYF.

This clonotype showed up many times. The chain couples TRBV7-2 to TRBJ1-2, with D possibly matching TRBD1 (5 bases). This CDR3 has 13 amino acids. In germline, CDR1 is SGHTA, CDR2 FQGNSA. Between the trimmed V and J ends, which lost 2 bases and 8 bases, there was a span of 12 bases. This CDR3 is CASSLNWGDGYTF. The DNA of the CDR3 is TGTGCCAGCAGCTTAAATTGGGGGGACGGCTACACCTTC.

V usage is TRBV3-1 and J usage is TRBJ2-1; possibly TRBD2 for D (6 bases). Germline V gene data show CDR1 as LGHDT and CDR2 as YNNKEL (reference sequence). V shed 0 bases and J shed 3 bases, with 15 bases lying between them. This CDR3 spans 17 amino acids. The CDR3 DNA follows: TGTGCCAGCAGCCAAGAGGTTGGAGGGTTTATCTACAATGAGCAGTTCTTC. Translating gives CASSQEVGGFIYNEQFF.

This clonotype was counted at least ten times. The chain joins TRBV7-2 to TRBJ2-7; a possible D gene is TRBD2 (7 bases). Trimming removed 5 bases at V and 2 bases at J, with 22 bases between. Germline CDR1 is SGHTA and CDR2 is FQGNSA. This CDR3 is built from 17 residues. The CDR3, as DNA: TGTGCCAGCAGCCCACCCCCCGGGGGGCGGATCCCCTACGAGCAGTACTTC. This translates into CASSPPPGGRIPYEQYF.

The genes are TRBV12-3 or TRBV12-4 and TRBJ2-1, with D unresolved. The CDR3 contains 13 residues. V was trimmed by 3 bases and J by 6 bases, leaving 9 bases between them. The CDR3 bases are TGTGCCAGCAGTTTTACTCCCGGCAATGAGCAGTTCTTC. It encodes CASSFTPGNEQFF.

V is TRBV7-9 and J is TRBJ2-3; 9 nucleotides line up with TRBD2. The CDR3 spans 14 residues. Per germline, CDR1 SEHNR and CDR2 FQNEAQ (reference sequence). The junction had 5 bases not matched to a gene; V was cut back by 8 bases and J by 2 bases. CDR3 DNA sequence: TGTGCCAGCGTCACTAGCGGGTTCACAGATACGCAGTATTTT. Encoded protein: CASVTSGFTDTQYF.

This clonotype was observed a few times. This sequence joins TRBV6-1 and TRBJ1-1, with a possible D match to TRBD1 (6 bases). The CDR3 has 17 amino acids. V lost 6 bases, J lost 2 bases, and 22 bases lay in between. CDR1 MNHNS and CDR2 SASEGT come from the germline V gene. Here the CDR3 reads CASSEFSLGQFNTEAFF. CDR3 nucleotides: TGTGCCAGCAGCGAATTCTCCCTCGGACAGTTTAACACTGAAGCTTTCTTT.

This rearrangement joins TRBV28 to TRBJ2-7, with TRBD1 matching 9 bases. Germline V gene data show CDR1 as MDHEN and CDR2 as SYDVKM. The trim removed 7 bases at V and 4 bases at J, leaving 11 bases unmatched. This CDR3 comprises 15 residues. The CDR3 DNA reads TGTGCCAGCACCCCCGCCGGGACAGGGTCTTACGAGCAGTACTTC. Translated: CASTPAGTGSYEQYF.

The chain is built from TRBV7-9 and TRBJ2-7; possible D gene TRBD1, 5 bases. Germline V gives CDR1 SEHNR, CDR2 FQNEAQ (reference sequence). Trimming removed 5 bases from V and 2 bases from J, with 16 bases in between. The CDR3 is 15 residues long. CDR3 protein: CASSQPSGQTYEQYF. The CDR3 nucleotides are TGTGCCAGCAGCCAACCTTCAGGGCAGACCTACGAGCAGTACTTC.

Concerning this clonotype itself: A much larger clonotype is one base distant, so this may be a read error. The rearrangement uses TRBV7-3 and TRBJ2-1, with D perhaps matching TRBD2 (5 bases). The CDR3 is 17 amino acids. Germline V gives CDR1 SGHTA, CDR2 FQGTGA. CDR3 residues: CASSPTPLGRGPNEQLF. CDR3 DNA: TGTGCCAGCAGCCCCACCCCCCTCGGCCGAGGGCCGAATGAGCAGCTCTTC.

This clonotype was observed at least ten times. The rearrangement links TRBV12-3 or TRBV12-4 to TRBJ2-7; D tentatively reads TRBD1 or TRBD2 (6 bases each). V dropped 5 bases and J dropped 6 bases, with 17 bases sitting between them. The CDR3 covers 14 residues. The CDR3: CASSPVGRGGEQYV. CDR3 bases: TGTGCCAGCAGTCCCGTCGGGAGAGGGGGCGAGCAGTACGTC.

This chain connects TRBV5-1 to TRBJ2-1; D may correspond to TRBD1 or TRBD2 (5 bases each). The CDR3 length is 13 residues. V lost 4 bases to trimming and J lost 7 bases, with 12 bases between them. CDR1 SGHRS and CDR2 YFSETQ come from the germline V gene. This CDR3 is CASSPGPKNEQFF. CDR3 DNA: TGCGCCAGCAGCCCGGGACCCAAGAATGAGCAGTTCTTC.

This clonotype was picked up a small number of times. The genes are TRBV11-3 and TRBJ2-1, with D possibly called TRBD1 or TRBD2 (5 bases each). CDR3 length: 14 amino acids. Germline V gene lookup returns CDR1 SGHNT and CDR2 YENEEA. V dropped 5 bases and J dropped 8 bases, with 16 bases sitting between them. The CDR3 DNA reads as TGTGCCAGCAGCCGGGACGAGTGGGGCGATGAGCAGTTCTTC. Encoded protein: CASSRDEWGDEQFF. The whole variable domain, filled in from reference TRBV11-3 and TRBJ2-1, reads EAGVVQSPRYKIIEKKQPVAFWCNPISGHNTLYWYLQNLGQGPELLIRYENEEAVDDSQLPKDRFSAERLKGVDSTLKIQPAELGDSAVYLCASSRDEWGDEQFFGPGTRLTVL.

The CDR3 is CASSVDEARPNTGELFF. DNA for the CDR3: TGTGCCAGCAGCGTAGATGAGGCACGGCCTAACACCGGGGAGCTGTTTTTT. The chain is built from TRBV9 and TRBJ2-2; D is undetermined. The ends were cut back, 0 bases at V and 2 bases at J, with 14 bases in the middle. The CDR3 contains 17 residues. The germline CDR1 and CDR2 sequences are SGDLS and YYNGEE.

This clonotype occurred a few times. The rearrangement uses TRBV7-8 and TRBJ2-1; 11 bases align to TRBD2. The J segment lost 5 bases and the V segment lost 4 bases, leaving 7 bases of the junction unmatched. CDR1 is SGHVS, CDR2 FQNEAQ, per germline. The CDR3 length is 16 residues. In nucleotides, the CDR3 is TGTGCCAGCAGCTATTCTAGACTAGCGGGAAACAATGAGCAGTTCTTC. Its protein product is CASSYSRLAGNNEQFF.

On this clonotype itself: This CDR3 is missing its conserved last phenylalanine or tryptophan, likely due to a read error. No DNA is shown, since the ends of the CDR3 on it are uncertain; the CDR3 is the one TCRdb lists. The V call is TRBV6-8, the J call TRBJ1-2; the table assigns TRBD1, which was not confirmed against the DNA. Germline V gene sequence: CDR1 MNHGY, CDR2 SAAAGT. The CDR3 spans 11 residues, counting both ends. CDR3 region: CASSPRTVPPA.